The source of this TCR beta chain is a study of OX40 agonist ivuxolimab in advanced cancers. Germline CDR1 and CDR2: SGHRS and YFSETQ. The CDR3 consists of 17 residues. Trimming removed 1 base at V and 0 bases at J, with 11 bases between. Sequencing used immunoSEQ multiplex PCR; TCRdb keeps in-frame clones, though not all of them. The sample includes about 36,000 clones, roughly 81% of them seen just once. The J gene is TRBJ2-6, the V gene TRBV5-1; TRBD1 might be the D (5 bases). The sequencing here drew on CD4+ or CD8+ T cells sorted from blood, taken in a trial of the OX40 agonist ivuxolimab. This sequence originates from an adult with an advanced solid tumor such as melanoma, head and neck, liver or kidney cancer. CDR3 sequence (DNA): TGCGCCAGCAGCTTGACAGGACCTCCCTCTGGGGCCAACGTCCTGACTTTC. Residues: CASSLTGPPSGANVLTF.